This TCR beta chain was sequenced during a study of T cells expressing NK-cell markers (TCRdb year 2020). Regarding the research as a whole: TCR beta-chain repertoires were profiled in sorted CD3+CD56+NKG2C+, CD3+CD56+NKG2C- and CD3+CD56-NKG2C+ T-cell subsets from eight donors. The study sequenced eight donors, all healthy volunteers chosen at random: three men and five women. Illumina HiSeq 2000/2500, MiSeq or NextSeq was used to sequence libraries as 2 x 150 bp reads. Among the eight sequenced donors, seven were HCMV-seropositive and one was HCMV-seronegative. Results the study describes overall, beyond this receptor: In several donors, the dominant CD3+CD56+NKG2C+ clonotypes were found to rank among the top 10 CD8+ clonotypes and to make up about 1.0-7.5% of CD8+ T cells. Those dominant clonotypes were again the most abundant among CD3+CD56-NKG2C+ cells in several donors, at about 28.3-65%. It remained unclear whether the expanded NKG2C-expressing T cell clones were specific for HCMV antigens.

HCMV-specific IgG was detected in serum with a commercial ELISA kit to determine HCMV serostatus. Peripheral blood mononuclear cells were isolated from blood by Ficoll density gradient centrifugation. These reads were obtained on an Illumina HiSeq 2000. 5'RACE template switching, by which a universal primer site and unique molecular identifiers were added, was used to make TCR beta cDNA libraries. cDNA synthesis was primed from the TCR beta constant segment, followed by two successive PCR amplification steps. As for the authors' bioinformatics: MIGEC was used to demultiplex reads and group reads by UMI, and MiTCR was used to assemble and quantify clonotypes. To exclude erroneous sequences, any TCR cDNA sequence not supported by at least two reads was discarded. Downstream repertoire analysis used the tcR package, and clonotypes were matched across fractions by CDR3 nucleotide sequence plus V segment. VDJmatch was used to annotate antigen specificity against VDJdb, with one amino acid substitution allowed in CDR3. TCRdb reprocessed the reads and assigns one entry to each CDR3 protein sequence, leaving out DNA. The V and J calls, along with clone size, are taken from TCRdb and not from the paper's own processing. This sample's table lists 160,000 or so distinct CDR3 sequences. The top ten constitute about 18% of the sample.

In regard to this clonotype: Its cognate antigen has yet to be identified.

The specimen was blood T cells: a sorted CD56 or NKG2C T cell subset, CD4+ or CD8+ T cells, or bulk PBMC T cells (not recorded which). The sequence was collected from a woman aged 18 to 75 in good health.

The CDR3 reads as follows: CASGFPNTEAFF. The chain was built from TRBV7-3 and TRBJ1-1. Measured from the cysteine to the phenylalanine, the CDR3 is 12 residues long. No DNA accompanies this entry. CDR1 and CDR2 are drawn from the germline V gene: SGHTA, FQGTGA.